This entry lists 9 T cell receptor beta chains sequenced from one sample in a study of regulatory T cells in long-lasting Graves disease. The time point: newly diagnosed GD, antithyroid drugs for less than 3 months. PBMC RNA was the source of the TCR library. Both iRepertoire HTBI primers and Arm-PCR of CDR3 regions were used to build the TCR beta libraries. TCRdb redid the calling of the multiplex PCR reads with MiXCR, one entry per CDR3 protein. Of some 600,000 distinct CDR3 sequences in the sample, around 15% were seen once. The same data also went into a second study, on T cells in Graves' hyperthyroidism and ophthalmopathy.

The input for sequencing was peripheral blood mononuclear cells (PBMCs), taken at new diagnosis, from a patient treated with antithyroid drugs. These receptors all come from a man younger than 35 with Graves disease.

This rearrangement joins TRBV20-1 to TRBJ1-4; D is possibly TRBD1 (6 bases). In germline, CDR1 is DFQATT, CDR2 SNEGSKA (reference sequence). The CDR3 runs 15 residues. Trimming stripped 0 bases from V and 7 bases from J, with 15 bases between. DNA of the CDR3: TGCAGTGCTAGAGATCGCAGGGGTTTGTTTGAAAAACTGTTTTTT. As protein: CSARDRRGLFEKLFF.

This clonotype came up a few times. The V call is TRBV27, the J call TRBJ2-7; unclear D gene. CDR1 and CDR2 from the germline V gene are MNHEY and SMNVEV (reference sequence). V was clipped by 7 bases and J by 6 bases, with 19 bases between them. The CDR3 runs 14 residues. The CDR3: CASTPIQASAEQYF. The CDR3 DNA is TGTGCCAGCACCCCTATCCAGGCTTCCGCCGAGCAGTACTTC.

This clonotype has only a few counts. The chain joins TRBV25-1 to TRBJ1-5; a possible D gene is TRBD1 (6 bases). Looked up from germline, CDR1 is MGHDK and CDR2 is SYGVNS. Deletions cut 8 bases from V and 6 bases from J, with 14 bases between. The CDR3 extends over 13 amino acids. This chain's CDR3 is CASRPGAGQPQHF. CDR3 in DNA: TGTGCCAGCCGGCCAGGGGCCGGTCAGCCCCAGCATTTT.

The chain combines TRBV18 with TRBJ2-3; 8 nucleotides match TRBD2. V was pared by 2 bases and J by 4 bases, with 5 bases of the junction left unmatched. The CDR3 extends over 15 amino acids. Germline CDR1 reads KGHSH; CDR2 reads LQKENI. The chain's CDR3 is CASSPDPGRADTQYF. CDR3 in DNA: TGTGCCAGCTCACCAGACCCCGGGAGGGCAGATACGCAGTATTTT.

In this sample, this clonotype turned up many times. J is TRBJ2-7 and V is TRBV3-1, with D possibly being TRBD1 (5 bases). The germline V gene encodes CDR1 LGHDT and CDR2 YNNKEL (reference sequence). Trimming stripped 0 bases from V and 0 bases from J, with 15 bases between. The CDR3 consists of 17 residues. CDR3 bases: TGTGCCAGCAGCCAAGAGAGCGTCAGGGCCCGCTCCTACGAGCAGTACTTC. Its translation: CASSQESVRARSYEQYF.

This clonotype has a handful of counts. The genes are TRBV20-1 and TRBJ2-1; 14 bases map to TRBD2. Near its end, the DNA agrees better with TRBJ2-3, so the J call may be wrong. The CDR3 consists of 16 residues. Germline lookup yields CDR1 DFQATT and CDR2 SNEGSKA (reference sequence). In DNA, the CDR3 is TGCAGTGCTAGAGGAGTTCGGACTAGCGGGAGGAGGGCGCAGTATTTT. This gives the protein CSARGVRTSGRRAQYF.

The chain joins TRBV12-3 or TRBV12-4 to TRBJ2-5; 8 positions match TRBD1. The CDR3 length is 14 residues. Trimming cost V 6 bases and J 4 bases; bases outside gene matches: 7. CDR3: CASSVGTGRETQYF. CDR3 DNA: TGTGCCAGCAGCGTAGGGACAGGTCGAGAGACCCAGTACTTC.

This clonotype was counted a few times. The chain links TRBV28 to TRBJ1-6; 9 bases line up with TRBD1. Germline CDR1 MDHEN, CDR2 SYDVKM. There are 18 residues in the CDR3. J lost 4 bases, V lost 4 bases, and 11 bases had no gene match. Written as DNA, the CDR3 is TGTGCCAGCAGTTCCCCCCCCAGGACAGGGGCTTATAATTCACCCCTCCACTTT. Translation gives CASSSPPRTGAYNSPLHF.

The CDR3 DNA follows: TGTGCCACCAGCAGGGACAGGGGTGCCACTGAAGCTTTCTTT. Its protein product is CATSRDRGATEAFF. V gene TRBV15 combines with J gene TRBJ1-1, with 9 nucleotides matching TRBD1. V gave up 3 bases and J gave up 4 bases; unmatched junction bases: 3. Germline lookup yields CDR1 LNHNV and CDR2 YYDKDF (reference sequence). CDR3 length equals 14 residues.